These 10 T cell receptor beta chains were sequenced from one sample in a study of technical replicates of blood from four donors. Libraries were prepared by immunoSEQ multiplex PCR; TCRdb keeps only in-frame clonotypes and omits some of them. The table shows 70,000 or so clones, with around 93% occurring only once. Input material: T cells isolated from PBMCs. These receptors all stem from a human donor in good health.

The chain has TRBV6-6 and TRBJ1-5; weak D call: TRBD1 (6 bases). CDR3 length: 15 amino acids. V was shortened by 2 bases and J by 4 bases, with 12 bases between the two germline ends. Germline V lookup: CDR1 MNHNY, CDR2 SVGAGI (reference sequence). The CDR3 sequence is CASSYLAGENQPQHF. DNA for the CDR3: TGTGCCAGCAGTTACCTGGCAGGGGAAAATCAGCCCCAGCATTTT.

The chain carries TRBV5-1 and TRBJ2-5, with 15 bases matching TRBD2. Per germline, CDR1 SGHRS and CDR2 YFSETQ. With V trimmed by 4 bases and J by 2 bases, 6 bases remained unmatched. The CDR3 loop spans 17 amino acids. The CDR3 DNA follows: TGCGCCAGCAGCCCAGGACTAGCGGGAGGGACACAAGAGACCCAGTACTTC. This encodes CASSPGLAGGTQETQYF.

The chain joins TRBV10-2 to TRBJ2-1; D call uncertain. The germline CDR1 and CDR2 sequences are WSHSY and SAAADI. The germline V and J ends were trimmed by 4 bases and 7 bases, with 8 bases remaining between them. The CDR3 consists of 12 residues. CDR3 nucleotide sequence: TGCGCCAGCAGTGTTGGTCTAAATGAGCAGTTCTTC. Its translation: CASSVGLNEQFF.

The rearrangement joins TRBV18 to TRBJ2-7; 8 bases align to TRBD2. The CDR3 spans 15 residues. CDR1 KGHSH and CDR2 LQKENI come from the germline V gene. V shed 0 bases and J 5 bases; nucleotides not matched to a gene: 6. The CDR3, as DNA: TGTGCCAGCTCACCACCGAGCGGGAGTTGGGACGAGCAGTACTTC. Protein: CASSPPSGSWDEQYF.

This chain connects TRBV29-1 to TRBJ2-7, with D possibly being TRBD1 (5 bases). The V end lost 0 bases, the J end lost 4 bases, and 10 bases lay between the germline ends. The CDR3 has 13 residues. Germline loops: CDR1 SQVTM, CDR2 ANQGSEA. CDR3 DNA: TGCAGCGTTGAAGACAGGGAATCTTACGAGCAGTACTTC. Amino acid sequence: CSVEDRESYEQYF.

The chain uses TRBV7-9 and TRBJ2-2, with a possible D match to TRBD2 (6 bases). V lost 0 bases to trimming and J lost 6 bases, with 8 bases between them. This CDR3 has 14 amino acids. Germline lookup yields CDR1 SEHNR and CDR2 FQNEAQ (reference sequence). CDR3 loop: CASSLAGDSGELFF. DNA for the CDR3: TGTGCCAGCAGCTTAGCAGGGGACTCCGGGGAGCTGTTTTTT. Complete variable domain (other parts from reference TRBV7-9 and TRBJ2-2): DTGVSQNPRHKITKRGQNVTFRCDPISEHNRLYWYRQTLGQGPEFLTYFQNEAQLEKSRLLSDRFSAERPKGSFSTLEIQRTEQGDSAMYLCASSLAGDSGELFFGEGSRLTVL.

This sequence joins TRBV27 and TRBJ2-3; 9 nucleotides align to TRBD1. Trimming at V came to 5 bases and at J to 5 bases, leaving 8 bases not matched to a gene. Germline CDR1 and CDR2: MNHEY and SMNVEV (reference sequence). The CDR3 runs 15 residues. The CDR3 region has the DNA TGTGCCAGCAGTCCCCTTATGGGACAGGGAGATACGCAGTATTTT. This encodes CASSPLMGQGDTQYF.

This sequence joins TRBV19 and TRBJ2-2; 10 positions agree with TRBD2. Trimming cost V 6 bases and J 6 bases; bases outside gene matches: 10. The CDR3 contains 16 residues. Germline CDR1 and CDR2: LNHDA and SQIVND (reference sequence). The CDR3 here is CASSLLAGVPSGELFF. CDR3 bases: TGTGCCAGTAGCCTTCTAGCGGGAGTCCCGTCCGGGGAGCTGTTTTTT.

The chain uses TRBV19 and TRBJ1-5; tentatively, D is TRBD1 (5 bases). The germline V gene has CDR1 LNHDA and CDR2 SQIVND (reference sequence). CDR3 length: 14 residues. Trimming took 5 bases from V and 7 from J, leaving 15 bases between them. In DNA form, the CDR3 reads TGTGCCAGTAGTTCCCGGCAGGGAGGGCAGCCCCAGCATTTT. Translation gives CASSSRQGGQPQHF.

The chain combines TRBV7-9 with TRBJ2-5, with D unclear. This CDR3 is built from 11 residues. The germline V gene encodes CDR1 SEHNR and CDR2 FQNEAQ (reference sequence). V gave up 4 bases and J gave up 4 bases, with 4 bases separating them. CDR3 region: CASSSGETQYF. In DNA form, the CDR3 reads TGTGCCAGCAGCTCGGGAGAGACCCAGTACTTC. Combining the CDR3 with reference TRBV7-9 and TRBJ2-5 gives the whole variable domain DTGVSQNPRHKITKRGQNVTFRCDPISEHNRLYWYRQTLGQGPEFLTYFQNEAQLEKSRLLSDRFSAERPKGSFSTLEIQRTEQGDSAMYLCASSSGETQYFGPGTRLLVL.